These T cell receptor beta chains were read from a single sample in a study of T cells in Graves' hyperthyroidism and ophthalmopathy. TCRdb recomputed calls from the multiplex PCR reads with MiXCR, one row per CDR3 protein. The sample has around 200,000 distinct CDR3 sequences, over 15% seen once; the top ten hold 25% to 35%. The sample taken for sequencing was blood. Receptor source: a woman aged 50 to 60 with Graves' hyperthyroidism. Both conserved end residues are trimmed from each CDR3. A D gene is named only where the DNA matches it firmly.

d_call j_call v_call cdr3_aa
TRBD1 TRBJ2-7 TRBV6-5 ASSYSSRTGGEQY
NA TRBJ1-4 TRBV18 ASSGAFATNEKLF
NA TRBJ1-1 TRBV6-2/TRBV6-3 ASSYPDDRNTEAF
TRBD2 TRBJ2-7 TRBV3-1 ASSPGGGRAHYEQY
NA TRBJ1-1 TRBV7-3 ASSLDDMNTEAF
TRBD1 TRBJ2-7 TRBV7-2 ASSSGTGTAYEQY
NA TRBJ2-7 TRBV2 ASSEDDYEQY
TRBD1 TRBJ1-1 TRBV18 ASSPELQGANTEAF
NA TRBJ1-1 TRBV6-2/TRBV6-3 ASSYRDNTEAF
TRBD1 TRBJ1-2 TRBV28 ASSPGTGIDGYT
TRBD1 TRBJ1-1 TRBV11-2 ASTTQGVNTEAF
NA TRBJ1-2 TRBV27 ASSAPSEGYT
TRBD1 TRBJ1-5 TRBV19 ASTVWGQGVQPQH
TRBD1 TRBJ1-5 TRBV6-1 ASCWTGGYQPQH
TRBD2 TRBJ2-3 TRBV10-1 ASSEYASGGITDTQY
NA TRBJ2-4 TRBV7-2 ASSLGDVGNIQY
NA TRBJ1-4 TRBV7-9 ASSLADTNEKLF
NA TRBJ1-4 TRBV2 ASSFRLSSNEKLF
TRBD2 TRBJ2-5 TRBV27 ASSLGAGVVETQY
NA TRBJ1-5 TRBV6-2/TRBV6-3 ASSSGVYQPQH
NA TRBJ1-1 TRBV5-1 ASSRSTGNTEAF
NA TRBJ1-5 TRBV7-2 ASSLGGVQPQH
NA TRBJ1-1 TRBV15 ATSRDRASTEAF
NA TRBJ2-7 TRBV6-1 ATGIWPYEQY
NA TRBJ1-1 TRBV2 ASKIDGGNTEAF
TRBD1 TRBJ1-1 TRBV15 ATTKRGGQVLAF
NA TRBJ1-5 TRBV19 ASRRDINQPQH
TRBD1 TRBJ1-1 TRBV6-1 ATRDRGKNTEAF
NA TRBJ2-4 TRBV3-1 ASSQDEVAKNIQY
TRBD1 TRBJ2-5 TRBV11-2 ASRRVTGIQETQY
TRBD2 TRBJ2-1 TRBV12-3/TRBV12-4 ASRQGLAGPPRSYNEQF
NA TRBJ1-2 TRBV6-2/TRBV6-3 ASSSPRGGGTLYGYT
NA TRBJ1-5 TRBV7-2 ASSFLLAGGLGQPQH
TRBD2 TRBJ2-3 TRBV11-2 ASSPVPSGGAGDTQY
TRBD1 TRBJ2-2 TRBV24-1 ATSDWTGDDTGELF
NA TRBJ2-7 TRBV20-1 RVRAESSYEQY
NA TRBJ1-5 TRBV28 ASSPAGSSQPQH
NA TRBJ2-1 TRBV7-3 ASSPRGEGEQF
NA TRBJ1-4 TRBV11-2 ASSLGGAGTNEKLF
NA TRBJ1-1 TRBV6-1 ASSNALRRNTEAF
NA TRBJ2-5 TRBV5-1 ASSDGTELLQETQY
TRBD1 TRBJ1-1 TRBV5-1 ASSSPKNRGNLNTEAF
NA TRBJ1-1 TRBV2 ASSFNGDGGGKNTEAF
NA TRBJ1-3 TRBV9 ASSVGGSGAGNTIY
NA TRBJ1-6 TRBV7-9 ASSLGAVNSPLH
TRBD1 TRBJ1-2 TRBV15 ATSLRTGDVNGYT
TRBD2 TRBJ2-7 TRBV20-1 SARDQLAGGPQRAYEQY
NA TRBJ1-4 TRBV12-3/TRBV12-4 ASRMGEKLF
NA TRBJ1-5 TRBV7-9 ASSLAGGGQPQH